This entry concerns a single T cell receptor (beta chain). Its antigen is not identified. Libraries were prepared by immunoSEQ multiplex PCR; TCRdb keeps only in-frame clonotypes and omits some of them. The sample records 26,000 or so clones, around 88% being singletons. The CDR3 contains 15 residues. CDR1 and CDR2 (germline): MNHNY, SVGAGI (reference sequence). The V and J ends lost 7 bases and 4 bases, in that order; junction bases with no gene match: 12. The data stem from a study of OX40 agonist ivuxolimab in advanced cancers. Notes on the study in general: Relatively little clonal expansion, among the lowest observed, appeared in partial responders at 0.1-3.0 mg/kg.

The source was CD4+ or CD8+ T cells sorted from blood, collected in a trial of the OX40 agonist ivuxolimab. This receptor was obtained from an adult with an advanced solid tumor such as melanoma, head and neck, liver or kidney cancer. J is TRBJ1-1 and V is TRBV6-6, with 7 bases aligning to TRBD1. The CDR3 sequence is CASKLGRGQATEAFF. The CDR3 bases are TGTGCCAGCAAACTGGGGAGGGGGCAGGCCACTGAAGCTTTCTTT.